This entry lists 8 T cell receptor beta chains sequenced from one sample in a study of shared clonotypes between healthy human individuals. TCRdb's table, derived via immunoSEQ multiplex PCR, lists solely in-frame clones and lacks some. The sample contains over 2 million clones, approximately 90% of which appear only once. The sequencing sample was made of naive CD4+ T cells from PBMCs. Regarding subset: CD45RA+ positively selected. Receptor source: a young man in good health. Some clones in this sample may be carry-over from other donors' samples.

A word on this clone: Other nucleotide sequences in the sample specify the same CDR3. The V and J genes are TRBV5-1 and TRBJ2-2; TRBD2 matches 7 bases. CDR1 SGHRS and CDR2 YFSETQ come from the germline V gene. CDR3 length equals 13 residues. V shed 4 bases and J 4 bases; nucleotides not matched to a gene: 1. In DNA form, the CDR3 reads TGCGCCAGCAGCCGCGGGGGCACCGGGGAGCTGTTTTTT. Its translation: CASSRGGTGELFF.

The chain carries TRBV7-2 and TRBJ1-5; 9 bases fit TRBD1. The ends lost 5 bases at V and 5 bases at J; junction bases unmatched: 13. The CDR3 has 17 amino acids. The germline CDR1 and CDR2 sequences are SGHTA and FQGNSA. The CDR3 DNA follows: TGTGCCAGCAGCCCCCCGGGGGGACAGGGCGGATATCAGCCCCAGCATTTT. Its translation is CASSPPGGQGGYQPQHF.

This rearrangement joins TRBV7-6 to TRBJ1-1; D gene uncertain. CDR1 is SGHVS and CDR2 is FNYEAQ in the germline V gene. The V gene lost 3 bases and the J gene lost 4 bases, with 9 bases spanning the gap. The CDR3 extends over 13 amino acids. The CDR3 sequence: CASSFKMGTEAFF. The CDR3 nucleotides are TGTGCCAGCAGCTTTAAGATGGGCACTGAAGCTTTCTTT.

CDR3 nucleotides: TGTGCCAGCAGCACGGGACCCCTTACCTACGAGCAGTACTTC. It yields the protein CASSTGPLTYEQYF. The V and J genes are TRBV7-2 and TRBJ2-7; D tentatively reads TRBD1 or TRBD2 (5 bases each). In germline, CDR1 is SGHTA, CDR2 FQGNSA. The CDR3 has 14 amino acids. The V end lost 5 bases, the J end lost 2 bases, and 13 bases lay between the germline ends. Supplemented by reference TRBV7-2 and TRBJ2-7, the full variable domain reads GAGVSQSPSNKVTEKGKDVELRCDPISGHTALYWYRQSLGQGLEFLIYFQGNSAPDKSGLPSDRFSAERTGGSVSTLTIQRTQQEDSAVYLCASSTGPLTYEQYFGPGTRLTVT.

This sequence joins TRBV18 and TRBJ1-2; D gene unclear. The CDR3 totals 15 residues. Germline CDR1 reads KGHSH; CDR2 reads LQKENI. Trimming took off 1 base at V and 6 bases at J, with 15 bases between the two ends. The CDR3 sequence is CASSPLGSLRHGYTF. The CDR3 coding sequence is TGTGCCAGCTCACCACTCGGCAGCCTGCGTCATGGCTACACCTTC.

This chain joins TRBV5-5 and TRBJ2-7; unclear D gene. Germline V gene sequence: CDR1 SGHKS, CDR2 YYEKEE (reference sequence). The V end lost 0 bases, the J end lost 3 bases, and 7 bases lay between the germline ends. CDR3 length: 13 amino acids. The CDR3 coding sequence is TGTGCCAGCAGCTTGGTTTATAGCTACGAGCAGTACTTC. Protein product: CASSLVYSYEQYF.

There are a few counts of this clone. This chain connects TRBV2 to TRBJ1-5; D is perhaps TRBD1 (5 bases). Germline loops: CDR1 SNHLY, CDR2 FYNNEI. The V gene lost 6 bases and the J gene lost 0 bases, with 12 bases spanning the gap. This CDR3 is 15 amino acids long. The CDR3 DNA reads TGTGCCAGCAGGGGGACGGCCTATAGCAATCAGCCCCAGCATTTT. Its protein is CASRGTAYSNQPQHF.

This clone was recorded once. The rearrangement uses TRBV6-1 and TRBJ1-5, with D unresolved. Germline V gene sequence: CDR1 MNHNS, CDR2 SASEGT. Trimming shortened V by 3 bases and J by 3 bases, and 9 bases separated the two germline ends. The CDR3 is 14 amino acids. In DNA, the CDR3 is TGTGCCAGCAGTGATCAAGGATACAATCAGCCCCAGCATTTT. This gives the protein CASSDQGYNQPQHF.